What follows are 2 T cell receptor beta chains derived from one specimen sequenced in a study of response to subunit inactivated influenza vaccine. In TCRdb, the RT-PCR reads were re-called with MiXCR into one record per CDR3 protein. The sample has about 520,000 distinct CDR3 sequences; roughly 7.6% are singletons. Material: PBMCs from blood, obtained roughly 24 months after vaccination. Every receptor here comes from a man between 50 and 75 years old who received an inactivated influenza vaccine.

This clonotype was counted ten times or more. The chain recombines TRBV4-3 with TRBJ2-7; the D is unclear. V gave up 0 bases and J gave up 6 bases, with 6 bases separating them. This CDR3 contains 12 residues. Germline lookup yields CDR1 LGHNA and CDR2 YSLEER. The CDR3 region has the DNA TGCGCCAGCAGCCAAGATCTGGGCGAGCAGTACTTC. Protein sequence: CASSQDLGEQYF.

The CDR3 protein is CASRRRTVHETQYF. DNA of the CDR3: TGTGCCAGCAGGCGGAGGACAGTCCACGAGACCCAGTACTTC. The V gene is TRBV28, the J gene TRBJ2-5, with D possibly matching TRBD1 (6 bases). Germline V gives CDR1 MDHEN, CDR2 SYDVKM. This CDR3 has 14 residues. V lost 6 bases and J lost 5, with 16 bases in between.